The following is a T cell receptor beta chain sequence with its context. The antigen is not known. Diagnoses were established using clinical symptoms, serum thyroxine and TRAb, thyroid ultrasound and orbital computed tomography. Each 10 ml fresh peripheral blood draw supplied the PBMCs. The data originate from a study of T cells in Graves' hyperthyroidism and ophthalmopathy. Amplification targeted TCR beta CDR3 regions from RNA transcripts. First-round RT-PCR targeting the TCR CDR3 was performed with the HTBI primer set. TCRdb processed the multiplex PCR reads anew with MiXCR; each CDR3 protein has one entry. The sample records some 490,000 distinct CDR3 sequences, 15% to 20% being singletons. Broader study findings: The majority of expanded thyroid clonotypes above 0.001 also appeared in blood.

The CDR3 extends over 17 amino acids. The germline V gene has CDR1 LGHNA and CDR2 YSLEER. Trimming pared 3 bases from V and 0 bases from J, leaving 15 bases between. The sequenced sample consisted of blood. The TCR was taken from a woman in her thirties with Graves' ophthalmopathy. The rearrangement links TRBV4-3 to TRBJ2-1; D is perhaps TRBD2 (6 bases). Here the CDR3 reads CASSQIGTPSSYNEQFF. Here the CDR3 DNA reads TGCGCCAGCAGCCAGATCGGGACTCCCAGCTCCTACAATGAGCAGTTCTTC.